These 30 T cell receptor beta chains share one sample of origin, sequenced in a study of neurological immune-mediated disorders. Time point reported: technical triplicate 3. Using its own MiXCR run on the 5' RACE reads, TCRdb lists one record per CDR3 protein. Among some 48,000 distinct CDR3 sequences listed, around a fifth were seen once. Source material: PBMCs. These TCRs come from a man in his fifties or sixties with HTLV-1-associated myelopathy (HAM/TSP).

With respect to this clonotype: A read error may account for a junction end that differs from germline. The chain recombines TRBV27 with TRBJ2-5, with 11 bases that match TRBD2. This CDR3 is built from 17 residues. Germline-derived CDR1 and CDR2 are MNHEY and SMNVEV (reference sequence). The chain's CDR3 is CASSTRLAGLDQQTQYF. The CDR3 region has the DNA TGTGCCAGCAGTACCCGACTAGCGGGACTAGACCAACAGACCCAGTACTTC.

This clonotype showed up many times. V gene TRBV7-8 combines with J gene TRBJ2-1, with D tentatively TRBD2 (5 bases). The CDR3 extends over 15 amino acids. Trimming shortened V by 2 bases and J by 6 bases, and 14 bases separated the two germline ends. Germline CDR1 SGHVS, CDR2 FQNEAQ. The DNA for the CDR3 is TGTGCCAGCAGCTTACATGTGGGAGAGGGCAATGAGCAGTTCTTC. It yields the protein CASSLHVGEGNEQFF.

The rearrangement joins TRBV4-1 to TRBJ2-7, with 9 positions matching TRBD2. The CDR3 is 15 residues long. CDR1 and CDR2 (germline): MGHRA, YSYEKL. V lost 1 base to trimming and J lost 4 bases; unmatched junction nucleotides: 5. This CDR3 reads CASSQAAGGDYEQYF. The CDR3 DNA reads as TGCGCCAGCAGCCAAGCGGCGGGAGGGGATTACGAGCAGTACTTC.

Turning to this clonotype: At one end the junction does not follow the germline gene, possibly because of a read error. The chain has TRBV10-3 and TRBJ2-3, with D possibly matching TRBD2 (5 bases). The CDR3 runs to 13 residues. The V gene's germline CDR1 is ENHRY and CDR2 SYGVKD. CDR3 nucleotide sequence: TGTGCCATCAGTGCCTCTAGCACATATACGCAGTATTTT. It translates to CAISASSTYTQYF.

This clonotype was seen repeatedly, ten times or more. CDR3 sequence (DNA): TGTGCCAGCAGCTTGGACACAGTGAACACTGAAGCTTTCTTT. Its translation is CASSLDTVNTEAFF. V and J are TRBV7-2 and TRBJ1-1, with D perhaps TRBD1 (5 bases). V was trimmed by 3 bases and J by 0 bases, leaving 8 bases between them. The CDR3 contains 14 residues. CDR1 is SGHTA and CDR2 is FQGNSA in the germline V gene.

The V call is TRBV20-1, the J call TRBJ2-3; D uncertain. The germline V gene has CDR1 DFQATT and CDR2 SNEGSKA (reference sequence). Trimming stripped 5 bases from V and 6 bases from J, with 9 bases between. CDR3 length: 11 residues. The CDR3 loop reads CSAGKADTQYF. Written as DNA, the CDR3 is TGCAGTGCTGGCAAGGCGGATACGCAGTATTTT.

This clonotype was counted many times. The CDR3 nucleotides are TGCAGCGTCAGGGACAGCGGGAGAGTGGTCGAGCAGTACTTC. It translates to CSVRDSGRVVEQYF. The chain uses TRBV29-1 and TRBJ2-7; D might be TRBD2 (8 bases). Trimming cost V 6 bases and J 6 bases, with 21 bases left between them. The CDR3 spans 14 residues. Germline CDR1 and CDR2: SQVTM and ANQGSEA.

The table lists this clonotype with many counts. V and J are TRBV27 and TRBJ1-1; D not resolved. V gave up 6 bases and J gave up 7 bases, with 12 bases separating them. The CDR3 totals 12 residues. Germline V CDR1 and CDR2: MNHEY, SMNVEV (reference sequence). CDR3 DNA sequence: TGTGCCAGCAGCCCCCGGTGGGGTGAAGCTTTCTTT. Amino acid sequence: CASSPRWGEAFF.

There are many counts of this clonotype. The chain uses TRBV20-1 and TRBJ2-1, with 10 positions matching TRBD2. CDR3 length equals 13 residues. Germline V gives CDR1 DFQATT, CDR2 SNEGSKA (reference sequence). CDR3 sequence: CSQTSGTANEQFF. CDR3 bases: TGCAGCCAAACTAGCGGGACGGCCAATGAGCAGTTCTTC.

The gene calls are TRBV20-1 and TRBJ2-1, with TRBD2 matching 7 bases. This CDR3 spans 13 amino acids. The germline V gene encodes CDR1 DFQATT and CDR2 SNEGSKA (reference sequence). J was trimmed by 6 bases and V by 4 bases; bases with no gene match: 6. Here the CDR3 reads CSATAGARNEQFF. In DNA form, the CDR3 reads TGCAGTGCTACGGCGGGAGCTCGCAATGAGCAGTTCTTC.

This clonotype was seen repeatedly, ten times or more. CDR3 in amino acids: CASSLGGHNQPQHF. CDR3 nucleotide sequence: TGTGCCAGCAGCTTGGGGGGTCACAATCAGCCCCAGCATTTT. The chain combines TRBV7-8 with TRBJ1-5; D may be TRBD1 (5 bases). CDR1 SGHVS and CDR2 FQNEAQ come from the germline V gene. Trimming pared 3 bases from V and 3 bases from J, leaving 9 bases between. The CDR3 runs to 14 residues.

CDR3 DNA sequence: TGTGCCAGCTCACCATCGCTTGAATGGAACACTGAAGCTTTCTTT. Amino acid sequence: CASSPSLEWNTEAFF. The chain carries TRBV18 and TRBJ1-1, with D unresolved. This CDR3 region has 15 residues. V dropped 2 bases and J dropped 1 base, with 11 bases sitting between them. Germline V gene data show CDR1 as KGHSH and CDR2 as LQKENI.

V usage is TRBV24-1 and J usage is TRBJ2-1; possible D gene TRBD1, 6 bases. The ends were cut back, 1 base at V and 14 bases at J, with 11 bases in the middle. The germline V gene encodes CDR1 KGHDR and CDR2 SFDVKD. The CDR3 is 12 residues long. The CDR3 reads CATSDFGQGKFF. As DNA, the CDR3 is TGTGCCACCAGTGATTTTGGGCAGGGGAAGTTCTTC.

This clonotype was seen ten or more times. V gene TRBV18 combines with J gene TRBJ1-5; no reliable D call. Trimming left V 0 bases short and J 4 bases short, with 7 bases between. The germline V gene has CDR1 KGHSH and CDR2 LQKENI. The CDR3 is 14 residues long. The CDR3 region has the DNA TGTGCCAGCTCACCACCGAGGCCAAATCAGCCCCAGCATTTT. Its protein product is CASSPPRPNQPQHF.

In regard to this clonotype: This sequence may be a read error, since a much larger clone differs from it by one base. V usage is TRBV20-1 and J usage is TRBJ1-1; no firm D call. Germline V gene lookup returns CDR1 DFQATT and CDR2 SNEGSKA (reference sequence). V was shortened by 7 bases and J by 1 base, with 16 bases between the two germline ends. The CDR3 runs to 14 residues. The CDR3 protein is CSVNSETRNTEAFF. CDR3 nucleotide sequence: TGCAGTGTAAACTCCGAGACAAGGAACACTGAAGCTTTCTTT.

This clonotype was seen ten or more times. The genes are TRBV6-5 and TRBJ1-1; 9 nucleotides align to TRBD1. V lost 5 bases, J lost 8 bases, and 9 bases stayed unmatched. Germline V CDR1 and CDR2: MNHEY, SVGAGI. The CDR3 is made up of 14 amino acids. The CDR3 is CASSPHQQGAEAFF. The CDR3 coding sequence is TGTGCCAGCAGTCCTCATCAACAGGGGGCAGAAGCTTTCTTT.

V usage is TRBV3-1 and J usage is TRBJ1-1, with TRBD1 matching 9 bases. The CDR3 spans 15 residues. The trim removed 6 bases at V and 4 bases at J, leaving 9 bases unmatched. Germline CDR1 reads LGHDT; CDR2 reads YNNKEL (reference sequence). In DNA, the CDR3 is TGTGCCAGCAGTCGGGACAGGGCATTCGCCACTGAAGCTTTCTTT. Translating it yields CASSRDRAFATEAFF. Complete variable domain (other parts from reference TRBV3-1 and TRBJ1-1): DTAVSQTPKYLVTQMGNDKSIKCEQNLGHDTMYWYKQDSKKFLKIMFSYNNKELIINETVPNRFSPKSPDKAHLNLHINSLELGDSAVYFCASSRDRAFATEAFFGQGTRLTVV.

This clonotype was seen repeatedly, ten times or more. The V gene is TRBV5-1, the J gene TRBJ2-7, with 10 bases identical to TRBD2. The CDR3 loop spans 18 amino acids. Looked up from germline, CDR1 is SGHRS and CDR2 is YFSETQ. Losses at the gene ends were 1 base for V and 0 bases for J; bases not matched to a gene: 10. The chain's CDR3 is CASSLNLAGATSSYEQYF. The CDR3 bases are TGCGCCAGCAGCTTGAATCTAGCGGGAGCCACGAGCTCCTACGAGCAGTACTTC.

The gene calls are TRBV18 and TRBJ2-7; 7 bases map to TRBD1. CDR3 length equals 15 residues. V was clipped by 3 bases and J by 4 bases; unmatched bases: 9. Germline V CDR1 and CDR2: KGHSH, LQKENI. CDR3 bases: TGTGCCAGCTCACCCCAAGACAGGGCTTGGTACGAGCAGTACTTC. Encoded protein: CASSPQDRAWYEQYF.

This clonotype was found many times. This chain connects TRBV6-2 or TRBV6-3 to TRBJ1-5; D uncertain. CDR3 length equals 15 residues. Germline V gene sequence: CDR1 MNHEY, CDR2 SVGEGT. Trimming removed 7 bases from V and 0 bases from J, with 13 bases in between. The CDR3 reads CASIDGLLSNQPQHF. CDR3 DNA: TGTGCCAGCATTGACGGACTCCTTAGCAATCAGCCCCAGCATTTT.

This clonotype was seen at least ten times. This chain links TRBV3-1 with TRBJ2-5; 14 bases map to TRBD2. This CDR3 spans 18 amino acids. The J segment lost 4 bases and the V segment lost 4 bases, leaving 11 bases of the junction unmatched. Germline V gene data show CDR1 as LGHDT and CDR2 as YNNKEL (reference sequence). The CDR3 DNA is TGTGCCAGCAGCCCTGGGACTAGCGGGGGATTCGTCAGAGAGACCCAGTACTTC. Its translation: CASSPGTSGGFVRETQYF.

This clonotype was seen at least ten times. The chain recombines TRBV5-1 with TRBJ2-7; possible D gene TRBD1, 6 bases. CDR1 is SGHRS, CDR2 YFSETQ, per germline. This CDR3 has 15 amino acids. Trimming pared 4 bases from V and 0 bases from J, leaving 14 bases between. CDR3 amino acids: CASSRGTPDSYEQYF. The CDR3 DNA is TGCGCCAGCAGCAGAGGGACACCGGACTCCTACGAGCAGTACTTC.

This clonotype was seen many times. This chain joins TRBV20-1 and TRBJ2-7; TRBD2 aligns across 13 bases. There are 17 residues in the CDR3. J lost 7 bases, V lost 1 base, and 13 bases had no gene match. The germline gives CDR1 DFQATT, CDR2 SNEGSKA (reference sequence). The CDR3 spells CSARAGTSGAPWREQYF. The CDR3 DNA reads TGCAGTGCTAGAGCCGGGACTAGCGGGGCCCCATGGCGGGAGCAGTACTTC.

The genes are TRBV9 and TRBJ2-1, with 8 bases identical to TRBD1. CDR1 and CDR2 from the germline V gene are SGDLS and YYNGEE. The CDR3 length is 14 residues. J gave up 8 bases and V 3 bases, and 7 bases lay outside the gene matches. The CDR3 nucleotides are TGTGCCAGCAGCGCGGGTGTGACAGGGGATGAGCAGTTCTTC. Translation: CASSAGVTGDEQFF.

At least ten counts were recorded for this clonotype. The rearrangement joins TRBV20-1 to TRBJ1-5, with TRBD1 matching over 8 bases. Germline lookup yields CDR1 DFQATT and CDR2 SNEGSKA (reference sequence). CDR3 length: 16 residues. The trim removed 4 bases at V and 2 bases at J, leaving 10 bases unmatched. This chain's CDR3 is CSAMGIDRGGNQPQHF. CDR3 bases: TGCAGTGCTATGGGGATAGACAGGGGTGGCAATCAGCCCCAGCATTTT.

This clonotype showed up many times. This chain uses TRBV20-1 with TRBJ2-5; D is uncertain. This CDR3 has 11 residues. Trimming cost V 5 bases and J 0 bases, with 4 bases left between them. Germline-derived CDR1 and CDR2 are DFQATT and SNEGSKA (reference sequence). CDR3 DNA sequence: TGCAGTGCTCGGCACCAAGAGACCCAGTACTTC. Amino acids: CSARHQETQYF.

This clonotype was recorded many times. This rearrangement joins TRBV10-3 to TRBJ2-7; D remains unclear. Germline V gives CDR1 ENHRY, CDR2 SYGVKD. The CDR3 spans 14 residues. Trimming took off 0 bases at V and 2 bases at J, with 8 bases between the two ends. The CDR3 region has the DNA TGTGCCATCAGTGAGTCCACTACCCCCTACGAGCAGTACTTC. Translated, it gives CAISESTTPYEQYF.

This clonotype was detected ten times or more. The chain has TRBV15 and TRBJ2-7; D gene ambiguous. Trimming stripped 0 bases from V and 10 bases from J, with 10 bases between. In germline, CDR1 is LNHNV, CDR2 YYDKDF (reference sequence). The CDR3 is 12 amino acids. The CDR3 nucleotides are TGTGCCACCAGCAGAGATGTAGCAGTCCAGTACTTC. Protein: CATSRDVAVQYF. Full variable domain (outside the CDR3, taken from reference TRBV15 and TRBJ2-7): DAMVIQNPRYQVTQFGKPVTLSCSQTLNHNVMYWYQQKSSQAPKLLFHYYDKDFNNEADTPDNFQSRRPNTSFCFLDIRSPGLGDTAMYLCATSRDVAVQYFGPGTRLTVT.

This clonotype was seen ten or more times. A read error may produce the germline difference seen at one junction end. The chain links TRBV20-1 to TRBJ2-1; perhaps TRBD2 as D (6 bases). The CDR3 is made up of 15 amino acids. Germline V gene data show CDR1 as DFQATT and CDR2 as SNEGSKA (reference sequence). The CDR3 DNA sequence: TGCAGTGCCAGAGGGTTTGGGACTGCTCATAATGAGCAGTTCTTC. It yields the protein CSARGFGTAHNEQFF.

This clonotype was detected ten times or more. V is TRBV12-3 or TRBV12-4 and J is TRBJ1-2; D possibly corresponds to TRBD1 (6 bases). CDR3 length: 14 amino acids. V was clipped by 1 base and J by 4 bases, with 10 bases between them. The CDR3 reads CASSLVEGGYGYTF. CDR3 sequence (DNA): TGTGCCAGCAGTTTAGTGGAAGGGGGCTATGGCTACACCTTC.